The text below deals with one T cell receptor (beta chain). What it binds is unknown. V was trimmed by 0 bases and J by 3 bases, leaving 13 bases between them. CDR1 SGDLS and CDR2 YYNGEE come from the germline V gene. This CDR3 comprises 17 residues. The data were obtained in a study of OX40 agonist ivuxolimab in advanced cancers. Peripheral blood came from all dose cohorts at three timepoints. Findings of the study overall: In general, CD8+ T cells held more expanded clones than CD4+ did, on average. Among the lowest peripheral clonal expansion occurred in 0.1-3.0 mg/kg partial responders. In the 0.1 to 3.0 mg/kg range, CD4+ and CD8+ blood T cells had expanded clonally by week 6.

Measured with immunoSEQ multiplex PCR; TCRdb has only the in-frame clones, and not every one. Seen here are some 59,000 clones, 91% observed once, and the top ten hold 8% to 10%. The clonotype comes from an adult with an advanced solid tumor such as melanoma, head and neck, liver or kidney cancer. The specimen was CD4+ or CD8+ T cells sorted from blood, collected in a trial of the OX40 agonist ivuxolimab. The chain has TRBV9 and TRBJ2-6; weak D call: TRBD1 (7 bases). CDR3 in amino acids: CASSVARGAGGANVLTF. The CDR3, as DNA: TGTGCCAGCAGCGTAGCCAGGGGGGCCGGTGGGGCCAACGTCCTGACTTTC.